Below are 5 T cell receptor beta chains sequenced from a single sample in a study of regulatory T cells in long-lasting Graves disease (dated by TCRdb to the early 2020s). The time point label, read with the paper, signifies: persistent/refractory GD, antithyroid drugs over 5 years with positive TRAb. For both TCR sequencing and RNA sequencing, RNA was extracted from PBMCs in TRIzol. The library relied on multiplex PCR. The sequencing machine was an Illumina HiSeq 4000. iRepertoire HTBI primers and Arm-PCR amplification of CDR3 regions were used to construct TCR beta libraries. Using fastp at Q25 and MiXCR, TCRdb reprocessed the public reads and kept productive beta chains. Rows with a matching CDR3 protein are joined into one entry that keeps the most common DNA and genes. This sample comprises a few hundred thousand distinct CDR3 sequences, about 25% of them detected only once. Together, the top ten hold about a quarter of the sample.

The sequenced sample was peripheral blood mononuclear cells (PBMCs), obtained when the disease was refractory, from a patient treated with antithyroid drugs. These receptors originate from a female donor with Graves disease.

This clonotype has at least ten counts. This chain connects TRBV28 to TRBJ1-3; 11 nucleotides line up with TRBD1. Losses at the gene ends were 6 bases for V and 2 bases for J; bases not matched to a gene: 3. CDR1 is MDHEN and CDR2 is SYDVKM in the germline V gene. This CDR3 region has 15 residues. The chain's CDR3 is CASSSDRGPGNTIYF. The CDR3 DNA follows: TGTGCCAGCAGCTCGGACAGGGGGCCTGGAAACACCATATATTTT.

V is TRBV12-3 or TRBV12-4 and J is TRBJ2-2; 10 bases align to TRBD2. J lost 3 bases, V lost 4 bases, and 5 bases had no gene match. This CDR3 has 16 amino acids. The CDR3, as DNA: TGTGCCAGCAGTTACCAGCGGGAGGGCGACACCGGGGAGCTGTTTTTT. Its protein is CASSYQREGDTGELFF.

With regard to this clonotype: This clone may be a read error of a much larger clone one base away. This chain joins TRBV2 and TRBJ2-2, with 9 bases aligning to TRBD2. Germline trimming cut 5 bases from V and 2 bases from J; bases unmatched to any gene: 9. Looked up from germline, CDR1 is SNHLY and CDR2 is FYNNEI. The CDR3 runs to 17 residues. The CDR3 DNA is TGTGCCAGCAGTAAGGGACTAGCCCACCAAAACACCGGGGAGCTGTTTTTT. Its protein is CASSKGLAHQNTGELFF.

This rearrangement joins TRBV6-1 to TRBJ1-6; 7 bases map to TRBD1. CDR3 size: 14 residues. V lost 7 bases and J lost 7; bases outside the gene matches: 7. From germline, CDR1 is MNHNS and CDR2 SASEGT. CDR3 protein: CASKPGQPNSPLHF. In DNA, the CDR3 is TGTGCCAGCAAACCGGGACAGCCAAATTCACCCCTCCACTTT.

Worth noting for this clonotype: A much larger clone is a single base away; this may be a read error. This likely comes from a read error, as the CDR3 has no conserved phenylalanine or tryptophan at its end. This chain connects TRBV29-1 to TRBJ2-7; D is unresolved. Germline CDR1 is SQVTM and CDR2 is ANQGSEA. The CDR3 contains 12 residues. The V end lost 4 bases, the J end lost 3 bases, and 10 bases lay between the germline ends. As DNA, the CDR3 is TGCAGCGTTGTCATCAGTCGCTACGAGCAGTACCTC. This sequence encodes CSVVISRYEQYL.